What follows are 6 T cell receptor beta chains derived from one specimen sequenced in a study of neoadjuvant anti-PD-1 for oral cavity cancer. This table comes from immunoSEQ multiplex PCR, and its TCRdb copy is limited to in-frame clones, with some not included. The sample includes more than 11,000 clones, about three quarters of them seen just once. Documented time point: after neoadjuvant nivolumab, at surgical resection. The source was PBMCs, collected after nivolumab (anti-PD-1) treatment. The receptor set was obtained from a person aged 40 to 85 with oral cavity squamous cell carcinoma.

This clone appeared a single time. The rearrangement links TRBV28 to TRBJ1-2; no clear D gene. This CDR3 is built from 13 residues. Trimming shortened V by 5 bases and J by 7 bases, and 14 bases separated the two germline ends. The germline V gene has CDR1 MDHEN and CDR2 SYDVKM. The CDR3 DNA reads as TGTGCCAGCAGTCTAGACTATAATCGTGGCTACACCTTC. Its translation is CASSLDYNRGYTF.

This chain connects TRBV15 to TRBJ2-1; D call uncertain. CDR1 is LNHNV, CDR2 YYDKDF, per germline (reference sequence). V was clipped by 3 bases and J by 0 bases, with 9 bases between them. The CDR3 is 15 amino acids. For the CDR3, the DNA is TGTGCCACCAGCAGGCCGACATACTCCTACAATGAGCAGTTCTTC. Its protein product is CATSRPTYSYNEQFF.

This chain links TRBV30 with TRBJ2-3; 15 bases line up with TRBD2. The CDR3 sequence is 14 residues long. Germline V CDR1 and CDR2: GTSNPN, SVGIG (reference sequence). The V segment lost 5 bases and the J segment 4 bases; nucleotides outside the gene matches: 1. In DNA, the CDR3 is TGTGCCTGGGGACTAGCGGGGGGGCCAGATACGCAGTATTTT. Amino acids: CAWGLAGGPDTQYF.

The genes are TRBV6-1 and TRBJ2-6; D ambiguous. Germline V lookup: CDR1 MNHNS, CDR2 SASEGT. The CDR3 loop spans 17 amino acids. V lost 4 bases and J 4 bases, leaving 17 bases between the germline ends. The CDR3 is CASSATLYPRGANVLTF. CDR3 sequence (DNA): TGTGCCAGCAGTGCAACCCTCTACCCCAGAGGGGCCAACGTCCTGACTTTC.

The V and J genes are TRBV5-6 and TRBJ2-3, with 9 nucleotides matching TRBD2. The CDR3 has 13 amino acids. The J segment lost 5 bases and the V segment lost 3 bases, leaving 1 base of the junction unmatched. Germline values: CDR1 SGHDT, CDR2 YYEEEE. DNA for the CDR3: TGTGCCAGCAGCTCACTAGCGGGAGATACGCAGTATTTT. It specifies CASSSLAGDTQYF.

This clone was seen a handful of times. The chain is built from TRBV5-1 and TRBJ1-1, with 9 bases lining up with TRBD1. CDR3 length: 14 residues. V lost 0 bases and J lost 11; bases outside the gene matches: 8. Germline CDR1 reads SGHRS; CDR2 reads YFSETQ. The CDR3 DNA follows: TGCGCCAGCAGCTTGGCCCCCGGGACAGGGATCGCTTTCTTT. Translation gives CASSLAPGTGIAFF.